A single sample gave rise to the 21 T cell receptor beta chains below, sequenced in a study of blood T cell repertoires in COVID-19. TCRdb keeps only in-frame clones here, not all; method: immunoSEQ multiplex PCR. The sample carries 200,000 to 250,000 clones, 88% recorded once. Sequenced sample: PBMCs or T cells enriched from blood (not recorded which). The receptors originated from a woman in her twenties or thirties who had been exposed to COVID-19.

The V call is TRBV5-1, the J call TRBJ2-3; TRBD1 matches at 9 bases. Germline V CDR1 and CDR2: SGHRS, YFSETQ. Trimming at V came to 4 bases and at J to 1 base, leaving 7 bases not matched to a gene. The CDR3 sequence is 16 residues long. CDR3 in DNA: TGCGCCAGCAGCCTCTACAGGGGGCGAGGCACAGATACGCAGTATTTT. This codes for CASSLYRGRGTDTQYF. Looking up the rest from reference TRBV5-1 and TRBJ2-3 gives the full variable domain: KAGVTQTPRYLIKTRGQQVTLSCSPISGHRSVSWYQQTPGQGLQFLFEYFSETQRNKGNFPGRFSGRQFSNSRSEMNVSTLELGDSALYLCASSLYRGRGTDTQYFGPGTRLTVL.

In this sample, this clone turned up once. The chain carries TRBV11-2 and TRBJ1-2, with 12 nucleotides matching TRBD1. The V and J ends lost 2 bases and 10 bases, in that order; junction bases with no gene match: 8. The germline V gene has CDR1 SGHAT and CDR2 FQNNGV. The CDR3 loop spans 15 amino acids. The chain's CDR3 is CASSLMGQGADPYTF. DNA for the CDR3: TGTGCCAGCAGCTTAATGGGACAGGGGGCAGACCCCTACACCTTC.

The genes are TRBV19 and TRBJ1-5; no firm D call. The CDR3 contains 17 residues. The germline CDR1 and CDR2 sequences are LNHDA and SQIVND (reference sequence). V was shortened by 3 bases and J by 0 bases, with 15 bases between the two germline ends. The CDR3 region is CASSIGVVQNSNQPQHF. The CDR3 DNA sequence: TGTGCCAGTAGTATTGGAGTGGTTCAGAATAGCAATCAGCCCCAGCATTTT.

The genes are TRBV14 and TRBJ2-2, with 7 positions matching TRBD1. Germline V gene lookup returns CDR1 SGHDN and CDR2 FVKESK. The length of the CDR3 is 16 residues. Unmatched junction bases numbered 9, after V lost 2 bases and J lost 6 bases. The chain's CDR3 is CASSQWQGEFSGELFF. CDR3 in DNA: TGTGCCAGCAGCCAATGGCAGGGGGAGTTTTCCGGGGAGCTGTTTTTT.

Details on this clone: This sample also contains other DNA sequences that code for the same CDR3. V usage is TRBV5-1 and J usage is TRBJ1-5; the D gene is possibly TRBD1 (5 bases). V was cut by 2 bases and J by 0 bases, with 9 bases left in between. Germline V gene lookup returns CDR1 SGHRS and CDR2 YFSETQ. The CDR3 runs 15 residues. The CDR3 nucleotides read TGCGCCAGCAGCTTAGACGGACATAGCAATCAGCCCCAGCATTTT. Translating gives CASSLDGHSNQPQHF.

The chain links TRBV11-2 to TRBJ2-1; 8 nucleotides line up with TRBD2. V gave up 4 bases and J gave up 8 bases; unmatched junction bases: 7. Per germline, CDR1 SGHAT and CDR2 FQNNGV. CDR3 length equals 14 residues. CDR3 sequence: CASSSSGRNDEQFF. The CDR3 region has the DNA TGTGCCAGCAGCTCGAGCGGGAGAAATGATGAGCAGTTCTTC. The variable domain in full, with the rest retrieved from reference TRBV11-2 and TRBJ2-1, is EAGVAQSPRYKIIEKRQSVAFWCNPISGHATLYWYQQILGQGPKLLIQFQNNGVVDDSQLPKDRFSAERLKGVDSTLKIQPAKLEDSAVYLCASSSSGRNDEQFFGPGTRLTVL.

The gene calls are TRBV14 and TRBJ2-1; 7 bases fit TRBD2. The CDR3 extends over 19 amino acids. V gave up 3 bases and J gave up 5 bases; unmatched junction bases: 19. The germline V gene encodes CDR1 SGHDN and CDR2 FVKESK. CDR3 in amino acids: CASSHRPTSPWPRDNEQFF. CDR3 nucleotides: TGTGCCAGCAGCCACCGACCGACTAGCCCGTGGCCACGTGACAATGAGCAGTTCTTC.

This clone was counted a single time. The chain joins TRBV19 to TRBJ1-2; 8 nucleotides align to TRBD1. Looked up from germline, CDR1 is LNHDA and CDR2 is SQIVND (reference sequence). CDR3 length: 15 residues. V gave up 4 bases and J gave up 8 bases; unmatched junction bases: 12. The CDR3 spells CASSKWTGTEGGYTF. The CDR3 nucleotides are TGTGCCAGTAGTAAATGGACAGGGACCGAAGGGGGCTACACCTTC.

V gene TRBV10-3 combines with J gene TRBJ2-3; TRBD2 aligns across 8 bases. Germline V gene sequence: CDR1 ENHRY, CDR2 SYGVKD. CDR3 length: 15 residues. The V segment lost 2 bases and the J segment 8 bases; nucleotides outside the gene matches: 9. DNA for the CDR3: TGTGCCATCAGTGAGAGCGGAGGAAGCGGGGGTACGCAGTATTTT. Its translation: CAISESGGSGGTQYF.

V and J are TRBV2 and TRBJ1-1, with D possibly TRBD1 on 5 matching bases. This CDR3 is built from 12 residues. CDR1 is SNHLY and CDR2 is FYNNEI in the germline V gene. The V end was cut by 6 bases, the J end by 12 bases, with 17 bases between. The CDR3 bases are TGTGCCAGCAGCCCGGGACTAGGACGGTCTTTCTTT. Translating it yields CASSPGLGRSFF.

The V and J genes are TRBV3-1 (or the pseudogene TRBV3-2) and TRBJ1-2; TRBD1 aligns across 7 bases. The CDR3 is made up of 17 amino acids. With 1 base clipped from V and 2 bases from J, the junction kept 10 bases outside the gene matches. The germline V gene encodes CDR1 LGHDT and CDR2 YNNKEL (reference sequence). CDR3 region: CASSQVTGDLINYGYTF. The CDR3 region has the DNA TGTGCCAGCAGCCAAGTAACAGGGGACCTGATAAACTATGGCTACACCTTC.

The CDR3 reads CASRESVQETQYF. DNA for the CDR3: TGTGCCAGCAGAGAGTCGGTACAAGAGACCCAGTACTTC. This rearrangement joins TRBV3-1 (or the pseudogene TRBV3-2) to TRBJ2-5; D gene uncertain. Trimming removed 6 bases at V and 2 bases at J, with 10 bases between. There are 13 residues in the CDR3. Germline values: CDR1 LGHDT, CDR2 YNNKEL (reference sequence).

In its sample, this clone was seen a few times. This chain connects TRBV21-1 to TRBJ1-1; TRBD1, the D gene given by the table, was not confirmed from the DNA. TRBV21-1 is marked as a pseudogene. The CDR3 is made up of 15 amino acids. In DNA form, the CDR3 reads TGTGCCAGCAGGCAGGGGGCGTTCATGAACACTGAAGCTTTCTTT. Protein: CASRQGAFMNTEAFF.

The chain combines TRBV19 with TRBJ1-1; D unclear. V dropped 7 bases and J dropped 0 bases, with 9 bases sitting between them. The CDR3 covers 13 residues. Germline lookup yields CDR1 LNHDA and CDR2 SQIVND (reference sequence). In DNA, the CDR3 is TGTGCCAGTAAGTGGGCCCTGAACACTGAAGCTTTCTTT. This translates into CASKWALNTEAFF.

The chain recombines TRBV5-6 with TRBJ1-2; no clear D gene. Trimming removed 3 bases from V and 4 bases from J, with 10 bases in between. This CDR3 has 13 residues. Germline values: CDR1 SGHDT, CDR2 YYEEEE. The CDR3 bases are TGTGCCAGCAGCTGGCAGAATTCCTATGGCTACACCTTC. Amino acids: CASSWQNSYGYTF.

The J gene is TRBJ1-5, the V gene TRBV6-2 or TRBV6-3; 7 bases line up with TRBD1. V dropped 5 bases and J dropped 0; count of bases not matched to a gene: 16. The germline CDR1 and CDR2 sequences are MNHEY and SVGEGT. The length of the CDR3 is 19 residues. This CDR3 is CASSRSRDSTYLSNQPQHF. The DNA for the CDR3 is TGTGCCAGCAGTAGGTCAAGGGACAGTACCTACCTTAGCAATCAGCCCCAGCATTTT.

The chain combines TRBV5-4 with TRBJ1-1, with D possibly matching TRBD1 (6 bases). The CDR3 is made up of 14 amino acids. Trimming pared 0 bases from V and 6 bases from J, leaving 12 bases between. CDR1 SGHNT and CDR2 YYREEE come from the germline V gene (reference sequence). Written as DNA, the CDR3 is TGTGCCAGCAGCTTGGAATTCAGGGGAGCTGAAGCTTTCTTT. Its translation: CASSLEFRGAEAFF.

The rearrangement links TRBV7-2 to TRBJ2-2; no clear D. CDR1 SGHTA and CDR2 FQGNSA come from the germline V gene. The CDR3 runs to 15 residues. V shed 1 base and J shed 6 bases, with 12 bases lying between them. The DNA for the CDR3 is TGTGCCAGCAGCTTAGGGCCCATGGGCGCCGGGGAGCTGTTTTTT. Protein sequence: CASSLGPMGAGELFF.

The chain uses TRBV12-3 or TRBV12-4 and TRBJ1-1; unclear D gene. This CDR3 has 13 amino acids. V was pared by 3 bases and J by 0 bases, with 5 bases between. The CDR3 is CASSLGLNTEAFF. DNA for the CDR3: TGTGCCAGCAGTTTGGGCCTGAACACTGAAGCTTTCTTT.

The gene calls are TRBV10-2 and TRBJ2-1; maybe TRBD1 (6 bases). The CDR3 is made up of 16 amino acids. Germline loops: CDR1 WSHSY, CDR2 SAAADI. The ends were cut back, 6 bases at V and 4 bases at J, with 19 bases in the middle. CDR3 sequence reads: CASRVIAGDQYNEQFF. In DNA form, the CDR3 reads TGCGCCAGCAGGGTGATAGCAGGGGACCAATACAATGAGCAGTTCTTC.

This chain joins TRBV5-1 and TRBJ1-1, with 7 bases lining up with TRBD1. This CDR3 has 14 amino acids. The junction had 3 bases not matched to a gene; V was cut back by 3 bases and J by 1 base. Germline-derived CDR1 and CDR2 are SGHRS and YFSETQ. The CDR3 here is CASSWGQRNTEAFF. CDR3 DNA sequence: TGCGCCAGCAGCTGGGGACAGCGGAACACTGAAGCTTTCTTT.